This entry features one TCR beta chain sequence. The antigen is undetermined. The entry originates in a study of post-analysis software for immune sequencing data. Overall study: Relapsing-remitting, secondary progressive and progressive-relapsing multiple sclerosis were all included among the disease courses.

Unique molecular identifiers were present in the TCR beta cDNA libraries. The yield from roughly 1 to 10 million T cells was around 500,000 cDNA molecules in total. TCRdb reanalysed the PCR reads using MiXCR and keeps one entry per CDR3 protein. The sample comprises almost 700,000 distinct CDR3 sequences, approximately 59% of which are singletons, and over 9% rests with the top ten. The study, taken as a whole, reports: In patients, a few TRBV segments were more frequent than in controls, with TRBV5-6, TRBV5-1 and TRBV20-1 among them. When the samples were clustered directly with F measure, those that had been prepared in the same batch showed strong co-clustering. Normalized Chao1 diversity in multiple sclerosis patients fell significantly below that of controls.

Germline V gives CDR1 DFQATT, CDR2 SNEGSKA (reference sequence). CDR3 length: 13 residues. The V and J ends lost 2 bases and 10 bases respectively, with 18 bases between them. The sequence came from a girl aged 2-9 years with multiple sclerosis. The chain combines TRBV20-1 with TRBJ2-7; D not certain. The material sequenced was blood. CDR3 coding DNA: TGCAGTGCTAGACTCCCTTGGGGAAATACCCAGTACTTC. Amino acids: CSARLPWGNTQYF.